This TCR beta chain derives from a study of regulatory T cells in long-lasting Graves disease. Findings and limits, study-wide: Persistent patients had more shared public clonotypes (fewer than 3,000) than new patients (around 950).

On this clonotype itself: What it recognizes is unknown.

The CDR3 runs to 16 residues. Trimming cost V 0 bases and J 4 bases; bases outside gene matches: 6. CDR1 and CDR2 from the germline V gene are MGHRA and YSYEKL. Sequencing libraries for TCR beta were prepared with iRepertoire HTBI primers and Arm-PCR of CDR3 regions. As originally analysed: Samples revealed fewer than 65 TRBV and roughly 15 TRBJ segments. Each CDR3 protein is one row after TCRdb ran MiXCR on the multiplex PCR reads. These V and J calls originate from TCRdb's pipeline instead of the authors' own analysis. The repertoire has 410,000 or so distinct CDR3 sequences, 14% to 15% of them found once; the top ten carry roughly a sixth. Time point meaning: newly diagnosed GD, antithyroid drugs for less than 3 months. Preparation of the TCR library used RNA extracted from PBMCs. Separately, the same data were catalogued under a study of T cells in Graves' hyperthyroidism and ophthalmopathy.

The chain carries TRBV4-1 and TRBJ1-1, with 9 bases fitting TRBD1. The receptor comes from a woman aged 25-40 years with Graves disease. Specimen: peripheral blood mononuclear cells (PBMCs), collected at new diagnosis, from a patient treated with antithyroid drugs. The CDR3 region is CASSQDLRQGVTEAFF. As DNA, the CDR3 is TGCGCCAGCAGCCAAGATCTCAGACAGGGGGTCACTGAAGCTTTCTTT.